The T cell receptor beta chain under discussion was sequenced for a study of identical twins (dated by TCRdb to about 2016). Background on the whole study: To test whether fetal clonotypes persist, this study deep-sequenced TCR alpha and beta repertoires from monozygotic twins, from unrelated adults of various ages, and from cord blood. To rule out contamination, replicate twin experiments were performed at different times with different library preparation protocols. General conclusions and limits of the study: Abundant cord blood beta clonotypes had fewer insertions, young adult naive repertoires showed a similar but weaker trend, and memory repertoires showed no such trend. Recombination models systematically underestimated out-of-frame TCR alpha sharing in monozygotic twins but agreed with sharing between unrelated individuals. Out-of-frame TCR alpha sequences shared between twins showed an excess of low generation-probability sequences compared with coincidental sharing between unrelated individuals. Zero-insertion analyses could be partly confounded by invariant T cells such as MAIT and iNKT, though diverse VJ usage argued against such confounding for most clonotypes. Because the same donors could not be followed over many years, the conclusions depended on cross-sectional statistical analysis. A weaker excess of twin sharing was found in beta out-of-frame sequences because the signal-to-noise ratio was lowered by fewer shared sequences.

The table lists this clonotype with a few counts. What antigen it recognizes has not been identified. No quality values exist for individual bases; no much larger clone is one base distant. Every donor was a healthy Caucasian. Miltenyi CD45RO+ enrichment and human naive T-cell isolation kits were used to isolate memory (CD45RO+) and naive T cells from PBMC. The CDR3, from cysteine to phenylalanine, totals 13 residues. The kept DNA is CDR3 alone, 39 bases in frame from the first base. Sequences SNHLY (CDR1) and FYNNEI (CDR2) are obtained from the germline V gene. V was cut back by 7 bases and J by 2 bases, leaving a gap of 11 bases between them. Libraries were prepared through 5' RACE. The sample was run on an Illumina HiSeq 2000. A universal primer binding site was added through template switching, and the final cDNA carried a unique molecular identifier so that TCR cDNA molecules could be counted accurately. Specific primers in the conserved constant-segment region were used to synthesize first-strand cDNA for TCR alpha and beta chains. To control for contamination, every cDNA library was double barcoded, receiving both a SMART-Mk sample barcode and Illumina barcodes. TruSeq adapter sequences, together with Illumina sample barcodes, were added in two successive PCR steps. Sequencing of the TCR alpha and beta cDNA libraries was done on the Illumina HiSeq platform using custom primers. The study's processing was this. Raw reads were processed with MiGEC to extract unique molecular identifiers, and MiXCR was used to determine CDR3 positions. For each individual, recombination models were inferred using an EM algorithm with the repgenHMM and IGoR tools. The analysis of shared clonotypes was done with the tcR package in R, with sharing normalized by the product of cloneset sizes. To study raw recombination without the effects of thymic and clonal selection, out-of-frame nonproductive sequences were analyzed. The public reads were reprocessed in TCRdb via fastp at Q25 and MiXCR, keeping in-frame beta chains. Here each entry gathers all rows of one CDR3 protein and keeps the most common genes and DNA. For this entry, the V and J calls and clone size follow TCRdb and not the study's own pipeline. Across this sample there are about 210,000 distinct CDR3 sequences, with about a tenth seen only once. Just over 5% of the sample is taken by the ten largest.

The clonotype comes from a woman aged 18-29 years in good health. Here the chain combines TRBV2 and TRBJ1-1, with the identity of the D gene unclear. The sample taken for sequencing was memory (CD45RO+) T cells sorted from blood. Sample cell subset or site, as interpreted from the label and publication: CD45RO+ enriched T cells. The base sequence is TGTGCCAGCAAGCCGGTGGTAAACACTGAAGCTTTCTTT. This translates into CASKPVVNTEAFF.